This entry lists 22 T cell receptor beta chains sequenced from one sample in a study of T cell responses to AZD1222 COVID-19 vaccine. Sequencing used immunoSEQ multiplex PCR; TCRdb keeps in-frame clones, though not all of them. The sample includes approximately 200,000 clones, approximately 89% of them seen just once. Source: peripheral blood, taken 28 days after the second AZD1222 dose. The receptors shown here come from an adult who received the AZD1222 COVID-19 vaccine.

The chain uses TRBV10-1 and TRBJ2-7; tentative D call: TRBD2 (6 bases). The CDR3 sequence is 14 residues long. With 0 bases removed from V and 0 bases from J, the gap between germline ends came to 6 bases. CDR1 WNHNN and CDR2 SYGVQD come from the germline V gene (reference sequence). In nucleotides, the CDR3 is TGCGCCAGCAGTGAGTCCGGGGGCTCCTACGAGCAGTACTTC. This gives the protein CASSESGGSYEQYF.

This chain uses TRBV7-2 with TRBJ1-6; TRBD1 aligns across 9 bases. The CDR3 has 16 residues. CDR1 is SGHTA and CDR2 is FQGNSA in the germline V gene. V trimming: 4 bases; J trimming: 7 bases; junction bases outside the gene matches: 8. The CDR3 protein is CASSSRPGQGNSPLHF. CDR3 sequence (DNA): TGTGCCAGCAGCTCCCGGCCGGGACAGGGCAATTCACCCCTCCACTTT.

CDR3 nucleotides: TGTGCCTGGAAATCGGGAAGCAGCGGAGCGAGCGGGGAGCTGTTTTTT. Protein: CAWKSGSSGASGELFF. V gene TRBV30 combines with J gene TRBJ2-2, with D maybe TRBD2 (5 bases). There are 16 residues in the CDR3. The V gene's germline CDR1 is GTSNPN and CDR2 SVGIG (reference sequence). Trimming cost V 4 bases and J 7 bases, with 22 bases left between them.

The CDR3 nucleotides are TGTGCCAGCAGTGAGGAGGTGGGCACTGAAGCTTTCTTT. It codes for CASSEEVGTEAFF. This chain links TRBV2 with TRBJ1-1; D unresolved. Trimming shortened V by 3 bases and J by 4 bases, and 9 bases separated the two germline ends. The CDR3 spans 13 residues. Per the germline V gene, CDR1 is SNHLY and CDR2 is FYNNEI.

CDR3 protein: CASSPRQGAGGNTIYF. The CDR3 DNA is TGTGCCAGCAGCCCTAGACAGGGGGCGGGAGGAAACACCATATATTTT. The V gene is TRBV5-4, the J gene TRBJ1-3, with 10 positions matching TRBD1. The length of the CDR3 is 16 residues. Germline V gene data show CDR1 as SGHNT and CDR2 as YYREEE (reference sequence). The V and J ends lost 4 bases and 4 bases, in that order; junction bases with no gene match: 8.

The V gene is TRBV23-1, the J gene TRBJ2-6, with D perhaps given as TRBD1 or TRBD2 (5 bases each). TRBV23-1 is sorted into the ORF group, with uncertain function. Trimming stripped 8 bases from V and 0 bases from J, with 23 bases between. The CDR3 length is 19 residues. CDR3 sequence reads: CASYSPQGRRISGANVLTF. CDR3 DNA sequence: TGCGCCAGCTACTCCCCGCAGGGACGGAGGATCTCTGGGGCCAACGTCCTGACTTTC.

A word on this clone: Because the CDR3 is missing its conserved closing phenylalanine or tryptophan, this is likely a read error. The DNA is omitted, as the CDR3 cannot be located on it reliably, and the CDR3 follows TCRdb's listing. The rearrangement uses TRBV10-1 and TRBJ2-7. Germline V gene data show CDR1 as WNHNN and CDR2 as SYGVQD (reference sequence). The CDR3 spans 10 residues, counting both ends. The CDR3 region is CASNIGGRSE.

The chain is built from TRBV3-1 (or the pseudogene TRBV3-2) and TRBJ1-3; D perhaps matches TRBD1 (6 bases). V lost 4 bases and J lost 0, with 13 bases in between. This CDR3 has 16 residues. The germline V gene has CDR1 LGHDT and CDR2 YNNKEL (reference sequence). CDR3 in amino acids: CASSPPTGVSGNTIYF. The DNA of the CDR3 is TGTGCCAGCAGCCCGCCGACAGGCGTCTCTGGAAACACCATATATTTT.

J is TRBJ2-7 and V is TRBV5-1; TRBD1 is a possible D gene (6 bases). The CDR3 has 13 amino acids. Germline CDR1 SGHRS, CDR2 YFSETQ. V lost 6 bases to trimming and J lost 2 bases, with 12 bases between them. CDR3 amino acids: CASTVQGTYEQYF. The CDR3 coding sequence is TGCGCCAGCACGGTCCAGGGGACCTACGAGCAGTACTTC.

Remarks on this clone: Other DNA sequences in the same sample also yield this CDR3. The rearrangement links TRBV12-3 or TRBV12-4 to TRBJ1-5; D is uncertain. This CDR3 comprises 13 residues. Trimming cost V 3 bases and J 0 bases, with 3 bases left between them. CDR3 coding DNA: TGTGCCAGCAGTTTTGTTAGCAATCAGCCCCAGCATTTT. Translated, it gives CASSFVSNQPQHF.

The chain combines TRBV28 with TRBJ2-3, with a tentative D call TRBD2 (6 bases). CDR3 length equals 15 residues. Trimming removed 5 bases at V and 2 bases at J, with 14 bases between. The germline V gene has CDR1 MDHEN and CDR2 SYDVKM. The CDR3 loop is CASSRPSAFTDTQYF. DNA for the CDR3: TGTGCCAGCAGTCGTCCTAGCGCTTTCACAGATACGCAGTATTTT.

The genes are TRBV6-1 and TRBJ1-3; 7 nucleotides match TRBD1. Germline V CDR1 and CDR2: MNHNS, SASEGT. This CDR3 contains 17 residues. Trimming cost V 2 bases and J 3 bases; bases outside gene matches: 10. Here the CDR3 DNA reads TGTGCCAGCAGTGAAACGTTTAGGGGACAGCGTGGAAACACCATATATTTT. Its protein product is CASSETFRGQRGNTIYF.

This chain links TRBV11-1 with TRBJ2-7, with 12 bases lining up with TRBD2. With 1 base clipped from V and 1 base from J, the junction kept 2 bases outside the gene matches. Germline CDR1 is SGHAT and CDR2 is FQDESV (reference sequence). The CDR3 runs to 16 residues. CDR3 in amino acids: CASSLDGLAGSYEQYF. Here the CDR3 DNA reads TGTGCCAGCAGCTTAGACGGACTAGCGGGGTCCTACGAGCAGTACTTC.

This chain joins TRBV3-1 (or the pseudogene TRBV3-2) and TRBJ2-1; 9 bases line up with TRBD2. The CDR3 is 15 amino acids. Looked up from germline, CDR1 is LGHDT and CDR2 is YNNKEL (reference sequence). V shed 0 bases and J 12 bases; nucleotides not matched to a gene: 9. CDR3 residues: CASSQDMAGGQTQFF. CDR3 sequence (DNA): TGTGCCAGCAGCCAAGATATGGCGGGAGGGCAAACGCAGTTCTTC.

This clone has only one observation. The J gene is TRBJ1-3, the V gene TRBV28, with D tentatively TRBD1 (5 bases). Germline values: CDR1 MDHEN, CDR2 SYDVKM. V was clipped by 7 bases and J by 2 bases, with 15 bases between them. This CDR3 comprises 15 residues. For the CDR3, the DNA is TGTGCCAGCACCAGCTCCAGGGAGGCTGGAAACACCATATATTTT. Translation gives CASTSSREAGNTIYF. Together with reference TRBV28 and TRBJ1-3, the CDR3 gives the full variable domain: DVKVTQSSRYLVKRTGEKVFLECVQDMDHENMFWYRQDPGLGLRLIYFSYDVKMKEKGDIPEGYSVSREKKERFSLILESASTNQTSMYLCASTSSREAGNTIYFGEGSWLTVV.

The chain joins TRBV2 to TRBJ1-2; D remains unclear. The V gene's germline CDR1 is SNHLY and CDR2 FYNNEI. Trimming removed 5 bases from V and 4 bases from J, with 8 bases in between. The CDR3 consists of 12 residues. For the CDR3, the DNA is TGTGCCAGCAGTCCGACCATCTATGGCTACACCTTC. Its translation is CASSPTIYGYTF.

The CDR3 DNA follows: TGTGCCAGCAGCCAAGCCGGGACTTATAATTCACCCCTCCACTTT. Translating gives CASSQAGTYNSPLHF. The chain combines TRBV3-1 (or the pseudogene TRBV3-2) with TRBJ1-6; tentative D call: TRBD1 (5 bases). Germline loops: CDR1 LGHDT, CDR2 YNNKEL (reference sequence). This CDR3 spans 15 amino acids. The germline V and J ends were trimmed by 1 base and 4 bases, with 8 bases remaining between them.

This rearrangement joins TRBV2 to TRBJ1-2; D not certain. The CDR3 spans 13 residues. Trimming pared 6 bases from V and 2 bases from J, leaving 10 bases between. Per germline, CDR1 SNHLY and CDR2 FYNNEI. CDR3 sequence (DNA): TGTGCCAGCAGCTCCCGGGCCAACTATGGCTACACCTTC. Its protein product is CASSSRANYGYTF.

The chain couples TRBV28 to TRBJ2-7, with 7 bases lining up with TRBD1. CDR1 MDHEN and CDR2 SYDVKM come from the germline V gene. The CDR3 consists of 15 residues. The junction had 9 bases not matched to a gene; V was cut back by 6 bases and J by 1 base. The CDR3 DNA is TGTGCCAGCAGCTCCCGGACAGGCCCGTCCTACGAGCAGTACTTC. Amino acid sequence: CASSSRTGPSYEQYF.

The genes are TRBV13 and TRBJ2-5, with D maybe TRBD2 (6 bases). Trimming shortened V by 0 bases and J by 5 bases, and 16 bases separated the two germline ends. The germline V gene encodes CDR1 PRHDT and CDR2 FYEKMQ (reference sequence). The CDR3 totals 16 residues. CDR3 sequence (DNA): TGTGCCAGCAGCTTAGGTGGAGGCGGGAAGGAGGAGACCCAGTACTTC. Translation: CASSLGGGGKEETQYF.

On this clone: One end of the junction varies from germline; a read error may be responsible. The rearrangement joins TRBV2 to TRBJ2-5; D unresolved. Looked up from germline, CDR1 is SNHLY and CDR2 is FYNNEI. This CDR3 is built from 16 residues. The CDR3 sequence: CASSEFSQTWTVSEDF. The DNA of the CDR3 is TGTGCCAGCAGCGAATTTTCCCAAACCTGGACCGTCAGTGAAGACTTC.

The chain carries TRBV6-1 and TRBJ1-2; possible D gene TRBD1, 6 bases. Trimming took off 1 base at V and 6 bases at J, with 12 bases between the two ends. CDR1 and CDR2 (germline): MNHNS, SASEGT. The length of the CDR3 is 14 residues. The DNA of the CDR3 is TGTGCCAGCAGTGAAGAGGGGGACCTGCATGGCTACACCTTC. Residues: CASSEEGDLHGYTF.